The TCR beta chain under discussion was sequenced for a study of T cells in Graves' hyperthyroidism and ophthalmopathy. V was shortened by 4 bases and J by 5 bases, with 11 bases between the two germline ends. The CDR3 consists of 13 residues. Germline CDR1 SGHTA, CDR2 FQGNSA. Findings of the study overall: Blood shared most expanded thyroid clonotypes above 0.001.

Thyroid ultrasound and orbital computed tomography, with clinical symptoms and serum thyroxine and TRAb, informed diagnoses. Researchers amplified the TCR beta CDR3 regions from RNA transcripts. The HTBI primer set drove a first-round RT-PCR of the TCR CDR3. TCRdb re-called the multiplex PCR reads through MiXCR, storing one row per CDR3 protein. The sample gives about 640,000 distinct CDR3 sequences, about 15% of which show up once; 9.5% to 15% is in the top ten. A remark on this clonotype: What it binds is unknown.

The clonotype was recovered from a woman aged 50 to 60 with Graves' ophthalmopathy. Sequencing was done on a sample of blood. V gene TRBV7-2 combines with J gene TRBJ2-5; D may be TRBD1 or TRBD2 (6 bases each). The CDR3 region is CASSSIGGETQYF. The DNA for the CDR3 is TGTGCCAGCAGCTCAATAGGGGGGGAGACCCAGTACTTC.